This section outlines one TCR beta chain sequence together with its context. Trimming cost V 4 bases and J 8 bases, with 11 bases left between them. The CDR3 is 12 amino acids. Per germline, CDR1 MNHNS and CDR2 SASEGT. This sample was taken from a study of cytotoxic CD8 clonotypes in ibrutinib-treated CLL. Only in-frame clones appear in the TCRdb table, and some are missing; sequencing was by immunoSEQ multiplex PCR. The sample has about 200,000 clones; around 70% are singletons. The TCR comes from a human donor with chronic lymphocytic leukemia. The chain carries TRBV6-1 and TRBJ1-1; unclear D gene. Here the sequenced sample was PBMCs, taken after 12 months of ibrutinib treatment. The CDR3 protein is CASSVQRGEAFF. CDR3 coding DNA: TGTGCCAGCAGTGTACAAAGAGGAGAAGCTTTCTTT.